This T cell receptor beta chain was observed in a study of early stage breast cancer tumors. Across the study: About 80% of the 16 invasive tumors were ER+, PR+ and HER2-.

Germline assignment: CDR1 SGHRS and CDR2 YFSETQ. Germline trimming cut 4 bases from V and 2 bases from J; bases unmatched to any gene: 8. CDR3 length: 15 residues. Sequenced by immunoSEQ multiplex PCR; TCRdb stores in-frame clones only, minus some. The sample records about 4,800 clones, over 60% being singletons. The sequence derives from a person aged 45-60 years with breast cancer. The chain joins TRBV5-1 to TRBJ2-7; TRBD2 matches 8 bases. The sequenced sample was breast tumor tissue. This chain's CDR3 is CASSEKTSATYEQYF. Written as DNA, the CDR3 is TGCGCCAGCAGCGAAAAGACTAGCGCGACCTACGAGCAGTACTTC.